A single sample is the source of the 32 T cell receptor beta chains below, sequenced in a study of CD8+ T cells in alopecia areata. Investigators isolated RNA and reverse transcribed it into cDNA to act as the sequencing template. Only in-frame clones appear in the TCRdb table, and some are missing; sequencing was by immunoSEQ multiplex PCR. Here the sample spans 150,000 to 200,000 clones, roughly 59% being singletons. This sample comprised CD4+ T cells sorted from blood, obtained at week 0. The receptors were sampled from a human donor with alopecia areata.

The chain joins TRBV29-1 to TRBJ2-3; 10 positions match TRBD1. CDR3 length: 14 residues. In germline, CDR1 is SQVTM, CDR2 ANQGSEA. Trimming removed 7 bases from V and 0 bases from J; junction bases left unmatched: 4. The CDR3 bases are TGCAGCGGGGACAGGGGAACTAGCACAGATACGCAGTATTTT. This gives the protein CSGDRGTSTDTQYF.

The chain has TRBV7-2 and TRBJ2-7; either TRBD1 or TRBD2 may supply D (6 bases each). V dropped 3 bases and J dropped 7 bases, with 13 bases sitting between them. Germline CDR1 SGHTA, CDR2 FQGNSA. The CDR3 totals 13 residues. CDR3 in DNA: TGTGCCAGCAGCTTTTCTGGGGGGCAGGAGCAGTACTTC. It codes for CASSFSGGQEQYF.

This clone was recorded once. The chain employs TRBV27 and TRBJ2-2; 8 bases are shared with TRBD1. The CDR3 totals 14 residues. Germline V gives CDR1 MNHEY, CDR2 SMNVEV (reference sequence). The junction had 8 bases not matched to a gene; V was cut back by 6 bases and J by 8 bases. The CDR3 DNA sequence: TGTGCCAGCAGGCCGGACAGGGCAGTTGGGGAGCTGTTTTTT. This translates into CASRPDRAVGELFF.

This clone was counted a few times. The chain is built from TRBV29-1 and TRBJ2-5, with D perhaps matching TRBD2 (5 bases). CDR1 is SQVTM and CDR2 is ANQGSEA in the germline V gene. The V end was cut by 3 bases, the J end by 1 base, with 6 bases between. The CDR3 contains 12 residues. For the CDR3, the DNA is TGCAGCGTTGACCTAGCCCAAGAGACCCAGTACTTC. As protein: CSVDLAQETQYF.

This chain joins TRBV10-3 and TRBJ2-5; TRBD2 agrees at 13 bases. From germline, CDR1 is ENHRY and CDR2 SYGVKD. CDR3 length equals 13 residues. Trimming removed 8 bases from V and 3 bases from J; junction bases left unmatched: 0. The CDR3 sequence is CAIGTSGEETQYF. The DNA of the CDR3 is TGTGCCATCGGGACTAGCGGGGAAGAGACCCAGTACTTC.

The V and J genes are TRBV2 and TRBJ2-1; tentatively, D is TRBD2 (6 bases). The V and J ends lost 2 bases and 10 bases respectively, with 21 bases between them. In germline, CDR1 is SNHLY, CDR2 FYNNEI. This CDR3 spans 16 amino acids. The CDR3, as DNA: TGTGCCAGCAGTGAAATCCGGGATTTTACTAGCAGGGAGCAGTTCTTC. The encoded protein is CASSEIRDFTSREQFF.

Only one count was recorded for this clone. A much larger clonotype is one base distant, so this may be a read error. Other DNA sequences within the sample encode an identical CDR3. V is TRBV7-2 and J is TRBJ2-6, with D unresolved. The germline gives CDR1 SGHTA, CDR2 FQGNSA. V was pared by 1 base and J by 0 bases, with 4 bases between. The CDR3 has 15 amino acids. Here the CDR3 DNA reads TGTGCCAGCAGCTTAGGGGGCTCTGGGGCCAACGTCCTGACTTTC. Its translation is CASSLGGSGANVLTF.

CDR3 protein: CASSSRGSNQPQHF. CDR3 nucleotides: TGTGCCAGCAGTTCCCGTGGTAGCAATCAGCCCCAGCATTTT. The J gene is TRBJ1-5, the V gene TRBV7-2; D is unclear. Germline lookup yields CDR1 SGHTA and CDR2 FQGNSA. CDR3 size: 14 residues. Trimming left V 6 bases short and J 0 bases short, with 9 bases between.

This chain links TRBV7-2 with TRBJ2-3, with a weak D call TRBD1 (6 bases). V was trimmed by 2 bases and J by 2 bases, leaving 14 bases between them. The CDR3 runs to 16 residues. CDR1 is SGHTA, CDR2 FQGNSA, per germline. This CDR3 is CASSLSPTGLTDTQYF. For the CDR3, the DNA is TGTGCCAGCAGCTTATCCCCGACAGGCCTCACAGATACGCAGTATTTT.

V usage is TRBV7-3 and J usage is TRBJ1-1, with D hard to call. Per the germline V gene, CDR1 is SGHTA and CDR2 is FQGTGA. Trimming stripped 1 base from V and 0 bases from J, with 6 bases between. The CDR3 loop spans 14 amino acids. The CDR3 nucleotides read TGTGCCAGCAGCTTAAGGAGGGTGAACACTGAAGCTTTCTTT. Translated, it gives CASSLRRVNTEAFF.

This clone was detected many times. The chain combines TRBV7-9 with TRBJ1-1; tentatively, D is TRBD1 (5 bases). CDR1 SEHNR and CDR2 FQNEAQ come from the germline V gene (reference sequence). V dropped 5 bases and J dropped 5 bases, with 18 bases sitting between them. The CDR3 is 15 amino acids. The CDR3 spells CASSVGGSGITEAFF. The CDR3 DNA reads as TGTGCCAGCAGCGTCGGGGGTTCGGGAATAACTGAAGCTTTCTTT.

The V call is TRBV30, the J call TRBJ1-2; D is ambiguous. CDR3 length: 12 amino acids. V was trimmed by 0 bases and J by 7 bases, leaving 9 bases between them. CDR1 is GTSNPN, CDR2 SVGIG, per germline (reference sequence). The chain's CDR3 is CAWSVQKGGYTF. Written as DNA, the CDR3 is TGTGCCTGGAGTGTACAAAAGGGTGGCTACACCTTC.

V usage is TRBV28 and J usage is TRBJ2-2; 13 bases fit TRBD2. V was clipped by 4 bases and J by 8 bases; unmatched bases: 10. Looked up from germline, CDR1 is MDHEN and CDR2 is SYDVKM. This CDR3 has 17 amino acids. This CDR3 is CASSYPGTSGVRGELFF. The CDR3 DNA reads TGTGCCAGCAGTTACCCCGGGACTAGCGGGGTAAGAGGGGAGCTGTTTTTT.

In its sample, this clone was seen a few times. The chain has TRBV4-3 and TRBJ1-2; D might be TRBD1 (5 bases). Germline-derived CDR1 and CDR2 are LGHNA and YSLEER. This CDR3 is 14 amino acids long. V lost 1 base and J 4 bases, leaving 10 bases between the germline ends. Here the CDR3 DNA reads TGCGCCAGCAGCCAAGCAGGGAACCGCTATGGCTACACCTTC. As protein: CASSQAGNRYGYTF.

The V gene is TRBV6-5, the J gene TRBJ2-1; weak D call: TRBD2 (5 bases). V was trimmed by 7 bases and J by 6 bases, leaving 19 bases between them. The germline V gene has CDR1 MNHEY and CDR2 SVGAGI. The CDR3 is 15 amino acids. In nucleotides, the CDR3 is TGTGCCAGCAAAAACACGGACTCTGGCCCCAATGAGCAGTTCTTC. It yields the protein CASKNTDSGPNEQFF.

This sequence joins TRBV15 and TRBJ1-5; weak D call: TRBD1 (5 bases). Looked up from germline, CDR1 is LNHNV and CDR2 is YYDKDF (reference sequence). V lost 1 base and J 0 bases, leaving 13 bases between the germline ends. This CDR3 comprises 17 residues. The CDR3 DNA is TGTGCCACCAGCAGAGGAGCAGGGAGGTATAGCAATCAGCCCCAGCATTTT. Residues: CATSRGAGRYSNQPQHF.

This clone was detected only a few times. The CDR3 here is CASSPGQQYNEQFF. The CDR3, as DNA: TGTGCCAGCAGCCCGGGACAGCAATACAATGAGCAGTTCTTC. The chain couples TRBV7-2 to TRBJ2-1, with 7 bases identical to TRBD1. The V and J ends lost 5 bases and 4 bases, in that order; junction bases with no gene match: 5. From germline, CDR1 is SGHTA and CDR2 FQGNSA. The CDR3 contains 14 residues.

The chain uses TRBV15 and TRBJ2-5; D might be TRBD1 (5 bases). Germline V lookup: CDR1 LNHNV, CDR2 YYDKDF (reference sequence). This CDR3 has 14 amino acids. V was clipped by 2 bases and J by 4 bases, with 11 bases between them. The chain's CDR3 is CATSRQGKRETQYF. The CDR3, as DNA: TGTGCCACCAGCAGACAGGGAAAGAGAGAGACCCAGTACTTC.

There are a few counts of this clone. The genes are TRBV5-1 and TRBJ2-7; D remains ambiguous. The CDR3 is 14 amino acids. Germline assignment: CDR1 SGHRS and CDR2 YFSETQ. Trimming cost V 3 bases and J 0 bases, with 10 bases left between them. The CDR3 sequence is CASSSDAHSYEQYF. The DNA for the CDR3 is TGCGCCAGCAGCTCCGATGCACACTCCTACGAGCAGTACTTC. The full variable domain, in which reference TRBV5-1 and TRBJ2-7 provide the parts outside the CDR3, is KAGVTQTPRYLIKTRGQQVTLSCSPISGHRSVSWYQQTPGQGLQFLFEYFSETQRNKGNFPGRFSGRQFSNSRSEMNVSTLELGDSALYLCASSSDAHSYEQYFGPGTRLTVT.

The CDR3 DNA is TGTGCCAGCAGCTTAGATCCACCGGGACAGGGGGCTTCACCCCTCCACTTT. Its translation is CASSLDPPGQGASPLHF. The chain has TRBV7-2 and TRBJ1-6, with 12 bases fitting TRBD1. Germline V CDR1 and CDR2: SGHTA, FQGNSA. This CDR3 is built from 17 residues. The ends lost 1 base at V and 9 bases at J; junction bases unmatched: 7.

On this clone itself: Other DNA sequences from this sample encode an identical CDR3 as well. The J gene is TRBJ2-2, the V gene TRBV29-1; D is uncertain. Germline CDR1 reads SQVTM; CDR2 reads ANQGSEA. This CDR3 has 11 amino acids. Deletions cut 4 bases from V and 5 bases from J, with 5 bases between. The CDR3 region is CSVGGTGELFF. CDR3 bases: TGCAGCGTTGGGGGAACCGGGGAGCTGTTTTTT.

V usage is TRBV5-1 and J usage is TRBJ1-2; D not resolved. V was trimmed by 3 bases and J by 4 bases, leaving 13 bases between them. This CDR3 is built from 14 residues. The germline CDR1 and CDR2 sequences are SGHRS and YFSETQ. CDR3 bases: TGCGCCAGCAGCTCTTCAGAGGTTGTCTATGGCTACACCTTC. This encodes CASSSSEVVYGYTF.

Only a few counts were recorded for this clone. The rearrangement joins TRBV5-1 to TRBJ2-5; tentatively, D is TRBD1 or TRBD2 (6 bases each). This CDR3 contains 13 residues. Trimming removed 4 bases from V and 5 bases from J, with 12 bases in between. Germline loops: CDR1 SGHRS, CDR2 YFSETQ. CDR3 loop: CASSRGDLETQYF. CDR3 coding DNA: TGCGCCAGCAGCAGGGGGGACTTGGAGACCCAGTACTTC.

The chain joins TRBV7-8 to TRBJ2-7, with D tentatively TRBD1 or TRBD2 (5 bases each). Trimming removed 5 bases at V and 0 bases at J, with 14 bases between. In germline, CDR1 is SGHVS, CDR2 FQNEAQ. The CDR3 contains 15 residues. The CDR3 spells CASSRGEGSSYEQYF. CDR3 DNA: TGTGCCAGCAGCCGAGGTGAGGGGTCCTCCTACGAGCAGTACTTC.

This chain uses TRBV29-1 with TRBJ2-5; the D is unclear. This CDR3 region has 16 residues. The V gene lost 0 bases and the J gene lost 2 bases, with 16 bases spanning the gap. Germline V gene lookup returns CDR1 SQVTM and CDR2 ANQGSEA. The CDR3 here is CSVEESWVVGQETQYF. The DNA of the CDR3 is TGCAGCGTTGAAGAATCGTGGGTGGTCGGGCAAGAGACCCAGTACTTC.

This chain uses TRBV29-1 with TRBJ2-5, with unresolved D. The CDR3 is made up of 12 amino acids. Germline V gene lookup returns CDR1 SQVTM and CDR2 ANQGSEA. V lost 0 bases, J lost 5 bases, and 7 bases lay in between. The CDR3 DNA sequence: TGCAGCGTTGAAGATTACGGGGAGACCCAGTACTTC. It translates to CSVEDYGETQYF.

V usage is TRBV29-1 and J usage is TRBJ1-2; no clear D gene. The CDR3 sequence is 15 residues long. Per germline, CDR1 SQVTM and CDR2 ANQGSEA. Between the trimmed V and J ends, which lost 0 bases and 8 bases, there was a span of 19 bases. The CDR3 sequence is CSVEDYARGEVGYTF. CDR3 sequence (DNA): TGCAGCGTTGAAGATTACGCGCGCGGAGAGGTGGGCTACACCTTC.

The genes are TRBV5-1 and TRBJ2-2; D is possibly TRBD1 or TRBD2 (5 bases each). Germline assignment: CDR1 SGHRS and CDR2 YFSETQ. The CDR3 consists of 15 residues. Trimming removed 0 bases at V and 3 bases at J, with 9 bases between. For the CDR3, the DNA is TGCGCCAGCAGCTTGGAAGGGACGGACACCGGGGAGCTGTTTTTT. This encodes CASSLEGTDTGELFF.

The genes are TRBV30 and TRBJ1-1; maybe TRBD1 (5 bases). The germline V gene encodes CDR1 GTSNPN and CDR2 SVGIG (reference sequence). The CDR3 totals 12 residues. Trimming took off 2 bases at V and 6 bases at J, with 10 bases between the two ends. Here the CDR3 DNA reads TGTGCCTGGAGTCCCGGAGGGGCTGAAGCTTTCTTT. Translated: CAWSPGGAEAFF.

This clone was counted between two and nine times. The rearrangement uses TRBV14 and TRBJ2-5, with a weak D call TRBD1 (6 bases). With 3 bases removed from V and 4 bases from J, the gap between germline ends came to 12 bases. CDR1 and CDR2 from the germline V gene are SGHDN and FVKESK. The CDR3 consists of 14 residues. In DNA form, the CDR3 reads TGTGCCAGCAGCCAGGGGGCGCGCGGAGAGACCCAGTACTTC. Protein sequence: CASSQGARGETQYF.

The gene calls are TRBV7-8 and TRBJ1-5, with D unclear. CDR3 length: 18 residues. Germline loops: CDR1 SGHVS, CDR2 FQNEAQ. V lost 2 bases and J lost 0, with 17 bases in between. The CDR3 protein is CASSLTSPVANSNQPQHF. CDR3 sequence (DNA): TGTGCCAGCAGCTTAACGAGTCCAGTAGCAAATAGCAATCAGCCCCAGCATTTT.

This clone has only a few counts. In the same sample, other DNA sequences code for this CDR3. The chain joins TRBV7-2 to TRBJ2-3; TRBD1 is a possible D gene (6 bases). The CDR3 is made up of 13 amino acids. V was clipped by 5 bases and J by 1 base, with 7 bases between them. In germline, CDR1 is SGHTA, CDR2 FQGNSA. This CDR3 is CASSPGGTDTQYF. As DNA, the CDR3 is TGTGCCAGCAGCCCAGGGGGCACAGATACGCAGTATTTT. Looking up the rest from reference TRBV7-2 and TRBJ2-3 gives the full variable domain: GAGVSQSPSNKVTEKGKDVELRCDPISGHTALYWYRQSLGQGLEFLIYFQGNSAPDKSGLPSDRFSAERTGGSVSTLTIQRTQQEDSAVYLCASSPGGTDTQYFGPGTRLTVL.